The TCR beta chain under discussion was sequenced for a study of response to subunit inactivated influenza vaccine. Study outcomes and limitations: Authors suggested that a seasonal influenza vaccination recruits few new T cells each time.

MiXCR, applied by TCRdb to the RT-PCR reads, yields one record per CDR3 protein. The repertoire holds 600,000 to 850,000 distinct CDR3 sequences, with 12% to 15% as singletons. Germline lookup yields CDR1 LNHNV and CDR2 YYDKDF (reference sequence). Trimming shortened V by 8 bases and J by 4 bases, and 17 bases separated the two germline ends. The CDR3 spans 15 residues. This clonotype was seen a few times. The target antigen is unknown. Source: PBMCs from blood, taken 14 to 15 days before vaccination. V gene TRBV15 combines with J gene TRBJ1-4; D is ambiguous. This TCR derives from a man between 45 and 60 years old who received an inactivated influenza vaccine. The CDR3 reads CATAGISLDNEKLFF. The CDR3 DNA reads TGTGCCACCGCCGGGATTTCCTTGGATAATGAAAAACTGTTTTTT.